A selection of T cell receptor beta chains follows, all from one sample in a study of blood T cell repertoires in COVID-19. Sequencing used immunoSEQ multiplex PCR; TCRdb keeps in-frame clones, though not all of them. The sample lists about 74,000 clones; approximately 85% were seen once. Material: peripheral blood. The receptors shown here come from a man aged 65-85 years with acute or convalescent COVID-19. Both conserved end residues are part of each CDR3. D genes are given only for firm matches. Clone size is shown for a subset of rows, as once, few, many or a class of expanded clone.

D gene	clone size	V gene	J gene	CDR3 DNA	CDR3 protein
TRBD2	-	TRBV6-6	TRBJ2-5	TGTGCCAGCAGACGCGGGACTAGCAGGGAAGGGACCCAGTACTTC	CASRRGTSREGTQYF
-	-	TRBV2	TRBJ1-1	TGTGCCAGCAGTTCGAACGGGAACACTGAAGCTTTCTTT	CASSSNGNTEAFF
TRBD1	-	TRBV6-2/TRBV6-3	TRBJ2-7	TGTGCCAGCAGTTACGAGGCAGGGGGCCACGAGCAGTACTTC	CASSYEAGGHEQYF
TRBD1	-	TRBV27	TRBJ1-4	TGTGCCAGCTTAGGGGGCGGCGAAAAACTGTTTTTT	CASLGGGEKLFF
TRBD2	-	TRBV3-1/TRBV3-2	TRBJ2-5	TGTGCCAGCAGCCAGAACCGGAAAGCGGGGGGTGGGGAGACCCAGTACTTC	CASSQNRKAGGGETQYF
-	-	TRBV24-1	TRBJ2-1	TGTGCCACCAGTGGAGGGGTAGCGGATTCCGCCTTATCCTACAATGAGCAGTTCTTC	CATSGGVADSALSYNEQFF
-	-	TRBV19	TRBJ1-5	TGTGCCAGTAGTATGCCCAGGGGCCCGGGGATGGATGGCAATCAGCCCCAGCATTTT	CASSMPRGPGMDGNQPQHF
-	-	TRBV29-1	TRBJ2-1	TGCAGCACCCGGACCCCACGGGACTACAATGAGCAGTTCTTC	CSTRTPRDYNEQFF
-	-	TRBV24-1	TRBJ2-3	TGTGCCACCAGTGATGATGACAGAGCAGATACGCAGTATTTT	CATSDDDRADTQYF
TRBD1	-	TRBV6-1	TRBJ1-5	TGTGCCAGCACCCGGGACAGGACTAGCAATCAGCCCCAGCATTTT	CASTRDRTSNQPQHF
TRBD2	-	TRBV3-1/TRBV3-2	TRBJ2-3	TGTGCCAGCTCTAGCGGAGAGAGCACAGATACGCAGTATTTT	CASSSGESTDTQYF
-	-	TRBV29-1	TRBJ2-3	TGCAGCGGCGAGGTGGAACGGGGGAGAAGCACAGATACGCAGTATTTT	CSGEVERGRSTDTQYF
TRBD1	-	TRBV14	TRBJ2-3	TGTGCCAGCAGTCGGAACAGGGGGACGAGCACAGATACGCAGTATTTT	CASSRNRGTSTDTQYF
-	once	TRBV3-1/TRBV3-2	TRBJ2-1	TGTGCCAGCAGCCAAGTTGCAGGCGCGGGCAATGAGCAGTTCTTC	CASSQVAGAGNEQFF
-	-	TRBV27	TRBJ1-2	TGTGCCAGCAGTTTACTGGGACGGGAGGGCTACACCTTC	CASSLLGREGYTF
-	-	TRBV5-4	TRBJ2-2	TGTGCCAGCAGCTTGGGGTTTAGGGGCCCTACCGGGGAGCTGTTTTTT	CASSLGFRGPTGELFF
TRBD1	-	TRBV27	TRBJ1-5	TGTGCCAGCAGTTCTAAAAAGGGACAGGGGGTTAGTCAGCCCCAGCATTTT	CASSSKKGQGVSQPQHF
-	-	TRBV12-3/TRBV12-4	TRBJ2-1	TGTGCCAGCAGCCCGGGACTTAACAATGAGCAGTTCTTC	CASSPGLNNEQFF
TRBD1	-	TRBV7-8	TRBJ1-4	TGTGCCAGCAGCCCCCGACAGGGGCGTAATGAAAAACTGTTTTTT	CASSPRQGRNEKLFF
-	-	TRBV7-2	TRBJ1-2	TGTGCCAGCAGCTTAGTGGCGGCAGGGTATGGCTACACCTTC	CASSLVAAGYGYTF
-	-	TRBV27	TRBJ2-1	TGTGCCAGCACCCCTGGGGGGAGCCTCTACAATGAGCAGTTCTTC	CASTPGGSLYNEQFF
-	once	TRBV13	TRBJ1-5	TGTGCCAGCAGCGTCACCGGGAATGATCAGCCCCAGCATTTT	CASSVTGNDQPQHF
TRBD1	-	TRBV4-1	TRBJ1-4	TGCGCCAGCAGCCATGCCGGGACAGGGGATGAAAAACTGTTTTTT	CASSHAGTGDEKLFF
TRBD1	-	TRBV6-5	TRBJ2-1	TGTGCCAGCAGTTACTCGACAGGGAGAGATGAGCAGTTCTTC	CASSYSTGRDEQFF
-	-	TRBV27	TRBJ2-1	TGTGCCAGCAGGAAAGCGGAGCACTACAATGAGCAGTTCTTC	CASRKAEHYNEQFF
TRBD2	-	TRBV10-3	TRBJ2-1	TGTGCCATCAAGACAGGACAGGGTCTAAGCGGGAGGGCCGGGGATGAGCAGTTCTTC	CAIKTGQGLSGRAGDEQFF
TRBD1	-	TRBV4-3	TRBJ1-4	TGCGCCAGCAGCCCCGACAGGGTGGGGGAAAAACTGTTTTTT	CASSPDRVGEKLFF
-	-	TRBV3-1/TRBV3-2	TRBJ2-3	TGTGCCAGCAGCCAACGCCCGGGAGATACGCAGTATTTT	CASSQRPGDTQYF
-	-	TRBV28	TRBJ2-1	TGTGCCAGCTTCACCAGAATGGTCAATGAGCAGTTCTTC	CASFTRMVNEQFF
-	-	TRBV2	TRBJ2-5	TGTGCCAGCAGACTACAGGGTTTCCAAGAGACCCAGTACTTC	CASRLQGFQETQYF
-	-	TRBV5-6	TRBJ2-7	TGTGCCAGCAGCTCGGGCTCCTACGAGCAGTACTTC	CASSSGSYEQYF
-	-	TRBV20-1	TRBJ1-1	TGCAGTGCTAGAGAACTTGAAGCTTTCTTT	CSARELEAFF
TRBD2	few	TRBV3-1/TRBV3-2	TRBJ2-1	TGTGCCAGCAGCCCCCTCCCTAGCGGGAGCCACAATGAGCAGTTCTTC	CASSPLPSGSHNEQFF
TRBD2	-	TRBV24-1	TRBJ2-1	TGTGCCACCAGTGATAAGGGACTAGCGGGAGACAATGAGCAGTTCTTC	CATSDKGLAGDNEQFF
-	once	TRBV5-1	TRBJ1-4	TGCGCCAGCAGCTTGGGTGGAGATAATGAAAAACTGTTTTTT	CASSLGGDNEKLFF
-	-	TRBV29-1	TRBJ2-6	TGCAGCGTTGATAGCCTCTCTGGGGCCAACGTCCTGACTTTC	CSVDSLSGANVLTF
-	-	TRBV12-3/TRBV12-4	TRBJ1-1	TGTGCCAGCAGTTTACGGGACACTGAAGCTTTCTTT	CASSLRDTEAFF
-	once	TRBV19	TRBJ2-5	TGTGCCAGTAGTTCCCCGGCCGGGGTCGGAGAGACCCAGTACTTC	CASSSPAGVGETQYF
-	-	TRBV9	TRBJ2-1	TGTGCCAGCAGCGTAGCCGGGGACTCCTACAATGAGCAGTTCTTC	CASSVAGDSYNEQFF
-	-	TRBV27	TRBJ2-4	TGTGCCAGCAGTTTTTCAGGGAAAAACATTCAGTACTTC	CASSFSGKNIQYF
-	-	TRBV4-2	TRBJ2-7	TGTGCCAGCAGCCAAGACGCTGGGTCGGCAGGGCTGTACTTC	CASSQDAGSAGLYF
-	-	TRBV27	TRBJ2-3	TGTGCCAGCAGATCCATCGGGGGTCGCACAGATACGCAGTATTTT	CASRSIGGRTDTQYF
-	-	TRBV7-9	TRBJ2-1	TGTGCCAGCAGCTTAAACTTCCAGGGTCATGAGCAGTTCTTC	CASSLNFQGHEQFF
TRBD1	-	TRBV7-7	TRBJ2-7	TGTGCTAGCTCCCCCGGGACAGGGGGTTCCTACGAGCAGTACTTC	CASSPGTGGSYEQYF
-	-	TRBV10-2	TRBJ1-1	TGCGCCAGCAGTGAGTCGACGGCAGGGTTCACTGAAGCTTTCTTT	CASSESTAGFTEAFF
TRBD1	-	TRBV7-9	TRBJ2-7	TGTGCCAGCAGGGCCGGGACAGACTACGAGCAGTACTTC	CASRAGTDYEQYF
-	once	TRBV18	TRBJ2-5	TGTGCCAGCTCACCACGGGAGGTCCAAGAGACCCAGTACTTC	CASSPREVQETQYF
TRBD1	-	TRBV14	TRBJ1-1	TGTGCCAGCAGCCAACCAGGGGGCCGGTTGAACACTGAAGCTTTCTTT	CASSQPGGRLNTEAFF
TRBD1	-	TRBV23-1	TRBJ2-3	TGCGCCAGCAGTCTGGACAGGGGGGGCACAGATACGCAGTATTTT	CASSLDRGGTDTQYF
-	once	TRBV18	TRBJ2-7	TGTGCCAGCTCACCCAAGGACAGTTACTACGAGCAGTACTTC	CASSPKDSYYEQYF
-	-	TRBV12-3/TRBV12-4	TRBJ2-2	TGTGCCAGCAGTTTAGCAGCGCTGGGGGAGCTGTTTTTT	CASSLAALGELFF
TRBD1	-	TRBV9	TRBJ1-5	TGTGCCAGCAGCGTAGCAGGGGGTAGCAATCAGCCCCAGCATTTT	CASSVAGGSNQPQHF
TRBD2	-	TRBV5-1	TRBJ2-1	TGCGCCAGCAGCTCCCAACTCCCAAGCGGGAGCGGCTACAATGAGCAGTTCTTC	CASSSQLPSGSGYNEQFF
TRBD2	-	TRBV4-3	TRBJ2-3	TGCGCCAGCAGCCAAACTAGCGGAAACACAGATACGCAGTATTTT	CASSQTSGNTDTQYF
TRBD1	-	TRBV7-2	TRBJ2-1	TGTGCCAGCAGCCAAGGACAAACAGGGGACCTCTCCTACAATGAGCAGTTCTTC	CASSQGQTGDLSYNEQFF